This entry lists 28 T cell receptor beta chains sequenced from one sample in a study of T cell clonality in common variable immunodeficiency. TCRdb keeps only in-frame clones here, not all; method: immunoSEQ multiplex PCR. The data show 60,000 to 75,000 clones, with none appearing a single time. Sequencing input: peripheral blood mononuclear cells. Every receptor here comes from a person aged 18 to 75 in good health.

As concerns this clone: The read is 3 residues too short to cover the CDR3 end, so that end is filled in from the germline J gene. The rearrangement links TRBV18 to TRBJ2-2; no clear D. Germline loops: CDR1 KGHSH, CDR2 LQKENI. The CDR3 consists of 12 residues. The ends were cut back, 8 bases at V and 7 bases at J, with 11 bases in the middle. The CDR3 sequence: CASESANGELFF. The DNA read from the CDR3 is TGTGCCAGCGAGAGTGCGAACGGGGAG.

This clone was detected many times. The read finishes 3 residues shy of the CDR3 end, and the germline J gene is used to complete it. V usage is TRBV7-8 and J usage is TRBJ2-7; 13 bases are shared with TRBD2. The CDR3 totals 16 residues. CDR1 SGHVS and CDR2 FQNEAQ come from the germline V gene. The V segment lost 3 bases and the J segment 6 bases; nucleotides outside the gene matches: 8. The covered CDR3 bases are TGTGCCAGCAGCTTTCCCGGGACTAGCGGGAATAGCGAG. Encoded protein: CASSFPGTSGNSE. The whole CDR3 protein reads CASSFPGTSGNSEQYF.

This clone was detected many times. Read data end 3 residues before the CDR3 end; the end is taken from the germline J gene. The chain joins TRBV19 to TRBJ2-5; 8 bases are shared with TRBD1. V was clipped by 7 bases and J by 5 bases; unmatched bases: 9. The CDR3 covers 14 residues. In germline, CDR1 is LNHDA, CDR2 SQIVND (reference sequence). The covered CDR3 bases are TGTGCCAGTAACGGACAGGGATTTCGGGAGACC. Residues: CASNGQGFRET. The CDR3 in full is CASNGQGFRETQYF.

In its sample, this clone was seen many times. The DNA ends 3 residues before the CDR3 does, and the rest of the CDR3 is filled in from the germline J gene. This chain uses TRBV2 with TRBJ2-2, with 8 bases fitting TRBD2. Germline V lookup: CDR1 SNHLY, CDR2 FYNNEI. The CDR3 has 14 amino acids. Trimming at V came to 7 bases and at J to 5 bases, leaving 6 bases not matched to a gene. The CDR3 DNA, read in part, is TGTGCCAGCACAAGCGGGAGCGGGACCGGGGAG. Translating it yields CASTSGSGTGE. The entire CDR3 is CASTSGSGTGELFF.

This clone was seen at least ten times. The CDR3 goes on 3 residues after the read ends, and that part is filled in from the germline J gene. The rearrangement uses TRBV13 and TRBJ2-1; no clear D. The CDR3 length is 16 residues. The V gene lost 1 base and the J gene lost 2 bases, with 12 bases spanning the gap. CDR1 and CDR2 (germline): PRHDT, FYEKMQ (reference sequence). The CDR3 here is CASSLVGPRTYNEQFF. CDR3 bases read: TGTGCCAGCAGCTTAGTTGGTCCCAGGACCTACAATGAG.

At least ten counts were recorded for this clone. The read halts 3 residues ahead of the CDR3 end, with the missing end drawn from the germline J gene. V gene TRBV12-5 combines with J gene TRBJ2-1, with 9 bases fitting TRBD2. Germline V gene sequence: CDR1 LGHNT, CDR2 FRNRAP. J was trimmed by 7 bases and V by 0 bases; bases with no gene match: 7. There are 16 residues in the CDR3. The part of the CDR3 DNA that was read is TGTGCTAGTGGTTTGGTGGTAGTAGCGGGAGTTAATGAG. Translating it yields CASGLVVVAGVNE. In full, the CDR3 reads CASGLVVVAGVNEQFF.

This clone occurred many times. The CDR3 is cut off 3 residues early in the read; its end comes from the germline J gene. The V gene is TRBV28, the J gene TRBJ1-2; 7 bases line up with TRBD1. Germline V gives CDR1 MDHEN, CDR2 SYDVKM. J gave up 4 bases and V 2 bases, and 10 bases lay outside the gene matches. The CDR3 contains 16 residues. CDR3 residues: CASSLVSPGQSYGYTF. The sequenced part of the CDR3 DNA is TGTGCCAGCAGTTTAGTTTCGCCGGGACAGAGCTATGGC.

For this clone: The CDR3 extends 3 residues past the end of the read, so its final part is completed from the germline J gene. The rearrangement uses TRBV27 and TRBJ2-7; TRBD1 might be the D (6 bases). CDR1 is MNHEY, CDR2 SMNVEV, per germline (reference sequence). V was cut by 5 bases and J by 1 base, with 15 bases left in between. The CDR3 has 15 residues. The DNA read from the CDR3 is TGTGCCAGCAGTCATCGCAGGGGTACGTCCTACGAG. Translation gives CASSHRRGTSYE. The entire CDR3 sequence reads CASSHRRGTSYEQYF.

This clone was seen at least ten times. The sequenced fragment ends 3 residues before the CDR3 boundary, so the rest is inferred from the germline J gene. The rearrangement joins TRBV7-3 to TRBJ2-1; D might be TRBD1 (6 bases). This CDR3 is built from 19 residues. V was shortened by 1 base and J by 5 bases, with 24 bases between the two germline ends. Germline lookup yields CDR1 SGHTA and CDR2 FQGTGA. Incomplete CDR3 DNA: TGTGCCAGCAGCTTAATTGGGGGCTCTGGTAGGGAAGCCCACAATGAG. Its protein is CASSLIGGSGREAHNE. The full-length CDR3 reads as CASSLIGGSGREAHNEQFF.

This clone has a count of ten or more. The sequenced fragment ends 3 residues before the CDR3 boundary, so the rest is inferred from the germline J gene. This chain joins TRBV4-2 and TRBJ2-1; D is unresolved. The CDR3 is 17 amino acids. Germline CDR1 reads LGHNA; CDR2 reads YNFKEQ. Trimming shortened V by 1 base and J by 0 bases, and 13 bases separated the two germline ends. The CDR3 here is CASSQVVALSSYNEQFF. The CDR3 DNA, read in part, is TGTGCCAGCAGCCAAGTGGTGGCATTGAGCTCCTACAATGAG.

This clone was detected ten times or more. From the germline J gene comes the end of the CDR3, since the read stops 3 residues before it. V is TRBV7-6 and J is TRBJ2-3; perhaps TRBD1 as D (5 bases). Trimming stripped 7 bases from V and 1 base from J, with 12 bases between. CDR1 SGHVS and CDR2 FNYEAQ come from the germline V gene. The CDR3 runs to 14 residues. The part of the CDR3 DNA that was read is TGTGCCAGCACCTCTATACAGGGCACAGATACG. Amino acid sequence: CASTSIQGTDT. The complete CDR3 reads CASTSIQGTDTQYF.

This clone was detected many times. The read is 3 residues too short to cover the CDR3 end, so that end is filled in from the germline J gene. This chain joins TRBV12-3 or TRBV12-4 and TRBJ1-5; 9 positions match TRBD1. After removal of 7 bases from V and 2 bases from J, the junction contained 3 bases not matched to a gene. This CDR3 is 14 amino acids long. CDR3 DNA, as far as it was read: TGTGCCAGCACCACAGGGGGCGGCAATCAGCCC. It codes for CASTTGGGNQP. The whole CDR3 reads CASTTGGGNQPQHF.

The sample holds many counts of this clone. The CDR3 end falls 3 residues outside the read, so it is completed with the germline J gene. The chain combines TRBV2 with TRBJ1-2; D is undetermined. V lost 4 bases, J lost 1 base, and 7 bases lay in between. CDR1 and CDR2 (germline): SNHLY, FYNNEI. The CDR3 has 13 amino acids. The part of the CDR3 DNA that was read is TGTGCCAGCAGTGTTTCGGTTAACTATGGC. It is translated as CASSVSVNYG. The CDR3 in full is CASSVSVNYGYTF.

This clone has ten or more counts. The sequenced CDR3 bases are TGTGCCAGTAGTGCCAGCTCCCTCGGGGAA. Translation: CASSASSLGE. The CDR3 reads in full as CASSASSLGELFF. The chain joins TRBV19 to TRBJ1-4, with no clear D. Read coverage stops 3 residues before the CDR3 terminus; the germline J gene supplies the remainder. CDR3 length equals 13 residues. Looked up from germline, CDR1 is LNHDA and CDR2 is SQIVND (reference sequence).

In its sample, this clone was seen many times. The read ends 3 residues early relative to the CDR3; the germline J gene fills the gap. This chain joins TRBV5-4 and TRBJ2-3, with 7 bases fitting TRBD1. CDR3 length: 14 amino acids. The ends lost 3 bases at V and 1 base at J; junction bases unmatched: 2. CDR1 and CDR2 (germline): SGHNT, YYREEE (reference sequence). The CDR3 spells CASSWDSGTDTQYF. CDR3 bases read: TGTGCCAGCAGCTGGGACAGCGGCACAGATACG.

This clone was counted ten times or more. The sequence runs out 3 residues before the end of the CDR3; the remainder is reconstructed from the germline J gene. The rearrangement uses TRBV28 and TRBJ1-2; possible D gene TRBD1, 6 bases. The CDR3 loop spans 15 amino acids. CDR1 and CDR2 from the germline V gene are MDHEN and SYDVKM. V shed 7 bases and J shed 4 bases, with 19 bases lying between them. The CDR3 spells CASTRPGGGGYGYTF. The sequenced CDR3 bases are TGTGCCAGCACCCGCCCAGGTGGAGGGGGCTATGGC.

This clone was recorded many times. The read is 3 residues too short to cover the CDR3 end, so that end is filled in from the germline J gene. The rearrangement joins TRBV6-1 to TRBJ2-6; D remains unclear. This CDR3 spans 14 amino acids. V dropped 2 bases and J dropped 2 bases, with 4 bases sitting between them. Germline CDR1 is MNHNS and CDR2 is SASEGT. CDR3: CASSESAGANVLTF. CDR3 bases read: TGTGCCAGCAGTGAATCCGCTGGGGCCAACGTC.

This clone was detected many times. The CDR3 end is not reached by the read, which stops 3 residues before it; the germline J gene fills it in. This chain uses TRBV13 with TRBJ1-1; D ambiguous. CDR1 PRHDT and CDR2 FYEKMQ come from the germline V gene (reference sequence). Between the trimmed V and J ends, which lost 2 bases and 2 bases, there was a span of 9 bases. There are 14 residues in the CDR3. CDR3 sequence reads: CASSLKQLNTEAFF. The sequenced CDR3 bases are TGTGCCAGCAGCTTAAAACAGCTTAACACTGAA.

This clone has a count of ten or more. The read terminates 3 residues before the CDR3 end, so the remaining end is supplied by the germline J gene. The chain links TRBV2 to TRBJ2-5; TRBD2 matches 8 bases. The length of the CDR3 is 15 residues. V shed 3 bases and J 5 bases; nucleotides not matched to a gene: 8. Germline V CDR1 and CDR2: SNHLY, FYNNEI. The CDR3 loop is CASSDRSGRGETQYF. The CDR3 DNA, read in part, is TGTGCCAGCAGTGATAGGAGCGGGAGAGGGGAGACC.

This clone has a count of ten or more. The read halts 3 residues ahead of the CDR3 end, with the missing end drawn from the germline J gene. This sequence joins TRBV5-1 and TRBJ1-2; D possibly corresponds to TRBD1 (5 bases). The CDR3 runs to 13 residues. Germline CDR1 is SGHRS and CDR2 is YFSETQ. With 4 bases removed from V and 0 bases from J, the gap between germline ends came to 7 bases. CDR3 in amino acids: CASSTTANYGYTF. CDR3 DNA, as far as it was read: TGCGCCAGCAGCACGACAGCTAACTATGGC.

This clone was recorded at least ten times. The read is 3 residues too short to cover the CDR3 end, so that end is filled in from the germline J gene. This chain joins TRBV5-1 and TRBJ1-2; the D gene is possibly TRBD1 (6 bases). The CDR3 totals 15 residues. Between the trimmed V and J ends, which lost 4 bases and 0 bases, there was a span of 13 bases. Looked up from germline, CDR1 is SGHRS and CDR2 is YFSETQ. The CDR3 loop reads CASSPPGAANYGYTF. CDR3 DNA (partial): TGCGCCAGCAGCCCGCCAGGGGCAGCTAACTATGGC.

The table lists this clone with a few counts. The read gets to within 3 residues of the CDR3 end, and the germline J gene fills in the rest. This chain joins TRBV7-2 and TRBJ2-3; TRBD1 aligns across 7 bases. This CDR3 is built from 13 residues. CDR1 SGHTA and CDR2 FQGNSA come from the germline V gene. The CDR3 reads CASSRDRQEAQYF. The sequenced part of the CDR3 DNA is TGTGCCAGCAGCCGGGACAGACAAGAGGCG.

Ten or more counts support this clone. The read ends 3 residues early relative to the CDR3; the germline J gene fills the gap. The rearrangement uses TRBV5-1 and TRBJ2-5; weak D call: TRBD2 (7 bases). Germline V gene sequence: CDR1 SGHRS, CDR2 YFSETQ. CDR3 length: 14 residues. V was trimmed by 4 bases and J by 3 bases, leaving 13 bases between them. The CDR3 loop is CASSGLGGEETQYF. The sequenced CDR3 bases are TGCGCCAGCAGCGGACTAGGGGGGGAAGAGACC.

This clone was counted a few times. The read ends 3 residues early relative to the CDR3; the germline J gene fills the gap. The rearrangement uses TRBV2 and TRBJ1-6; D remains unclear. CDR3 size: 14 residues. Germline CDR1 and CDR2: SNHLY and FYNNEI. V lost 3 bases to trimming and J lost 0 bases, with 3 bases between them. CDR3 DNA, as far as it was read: TGTGCCAGCAGTGACAGCTCCTATAATTCACCC. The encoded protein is CASSDSSYNSP. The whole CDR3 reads CASSDSSYNSPLHF.

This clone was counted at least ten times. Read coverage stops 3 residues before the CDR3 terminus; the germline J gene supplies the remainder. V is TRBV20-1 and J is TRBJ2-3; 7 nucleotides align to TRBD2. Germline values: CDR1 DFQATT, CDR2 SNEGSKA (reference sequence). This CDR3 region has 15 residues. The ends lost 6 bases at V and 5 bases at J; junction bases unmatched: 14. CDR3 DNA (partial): TGCAGTGCCACTTCGCGAGGCGGGAGAATAGATACG. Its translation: CSATSRGGRIDT. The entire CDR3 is CSATSRGGRIDTQYF.

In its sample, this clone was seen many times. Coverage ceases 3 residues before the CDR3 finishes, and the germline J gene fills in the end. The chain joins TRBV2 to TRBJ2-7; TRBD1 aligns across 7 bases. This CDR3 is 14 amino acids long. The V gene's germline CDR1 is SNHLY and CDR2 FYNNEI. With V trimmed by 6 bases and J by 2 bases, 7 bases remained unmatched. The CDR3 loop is CASRDRESTYEQYF. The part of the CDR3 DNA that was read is TGTGCCAGCAGAGACAGGGAGTCGACCTACGAG.

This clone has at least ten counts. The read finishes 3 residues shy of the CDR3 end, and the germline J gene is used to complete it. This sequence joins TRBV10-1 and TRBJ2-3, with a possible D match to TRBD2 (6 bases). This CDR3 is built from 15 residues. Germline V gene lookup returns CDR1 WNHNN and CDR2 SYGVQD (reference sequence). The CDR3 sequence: CASSESPTAGGSQYF. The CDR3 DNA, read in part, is TGCGCCAGCAGTGAGTCCCCGACGGCTGGGGGGTCG.

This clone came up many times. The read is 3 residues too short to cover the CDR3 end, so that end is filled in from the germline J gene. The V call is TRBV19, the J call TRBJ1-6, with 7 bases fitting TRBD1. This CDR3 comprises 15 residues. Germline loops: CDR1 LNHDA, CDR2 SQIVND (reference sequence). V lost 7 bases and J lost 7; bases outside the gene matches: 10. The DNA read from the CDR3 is TGTGCCAGTACCCACAGGGGCGGAACAAATTCACCC. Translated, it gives CASTHRGGTNSP. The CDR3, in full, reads CASTHRGGTNSPLHF. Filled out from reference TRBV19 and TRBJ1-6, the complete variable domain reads DGGITQSPKYLFRKEGQNVTLSCEQNLNHDAMYWYRQDPGQGLRLIYYSQIVNDFQKGDIAEGYSVSREKKESFPLTVTSAQKNPTAFYLCASTHRGGTNSPLHFGNGTRLTVT.